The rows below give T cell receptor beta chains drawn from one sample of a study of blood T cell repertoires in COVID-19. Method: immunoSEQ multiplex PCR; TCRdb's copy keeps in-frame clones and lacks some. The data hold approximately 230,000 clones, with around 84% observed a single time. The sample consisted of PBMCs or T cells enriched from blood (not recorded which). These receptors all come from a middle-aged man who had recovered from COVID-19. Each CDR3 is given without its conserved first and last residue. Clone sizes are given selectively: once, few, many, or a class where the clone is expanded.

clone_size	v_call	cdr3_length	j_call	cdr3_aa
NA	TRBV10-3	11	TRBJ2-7	AISEGALYEQY
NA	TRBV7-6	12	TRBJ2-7	ASSLRGPTYEQY
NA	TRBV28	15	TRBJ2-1	ASSFLAGGPMYNEQF
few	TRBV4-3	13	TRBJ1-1	ASSHDGGRDTEAF
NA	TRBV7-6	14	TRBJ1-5	ASSFKKGFCSQPQH
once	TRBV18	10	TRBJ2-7	ASSHPEAEQY
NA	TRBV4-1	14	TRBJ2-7	ASSQVVGPGSYEQY
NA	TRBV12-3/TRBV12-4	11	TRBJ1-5	ASQDRVDQPQH
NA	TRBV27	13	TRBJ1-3	ASSSYRVPGNTIY
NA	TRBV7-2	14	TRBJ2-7	ASSRTSGRDGREQY
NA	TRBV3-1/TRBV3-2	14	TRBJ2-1	ATGGAGGPRINEQF
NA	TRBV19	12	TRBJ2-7	ASRNRGDYTRQY
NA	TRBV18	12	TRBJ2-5	ASSPGAGSETQY
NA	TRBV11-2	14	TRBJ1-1	ASSFDRGWVHTEAF
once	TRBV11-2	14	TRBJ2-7	ASIKTSGGSPFEQY
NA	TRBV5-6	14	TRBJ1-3	ASSLAAGTSGNTIY
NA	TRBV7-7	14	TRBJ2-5	ASSSGLAGGQETQY
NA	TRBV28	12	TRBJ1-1	ASRVDRGPPEAF
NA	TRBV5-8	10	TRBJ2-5	ASSLGVETQY
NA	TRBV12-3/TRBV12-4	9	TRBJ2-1	ASSRIAEQF
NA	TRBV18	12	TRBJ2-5	ASSPRDKQETQY